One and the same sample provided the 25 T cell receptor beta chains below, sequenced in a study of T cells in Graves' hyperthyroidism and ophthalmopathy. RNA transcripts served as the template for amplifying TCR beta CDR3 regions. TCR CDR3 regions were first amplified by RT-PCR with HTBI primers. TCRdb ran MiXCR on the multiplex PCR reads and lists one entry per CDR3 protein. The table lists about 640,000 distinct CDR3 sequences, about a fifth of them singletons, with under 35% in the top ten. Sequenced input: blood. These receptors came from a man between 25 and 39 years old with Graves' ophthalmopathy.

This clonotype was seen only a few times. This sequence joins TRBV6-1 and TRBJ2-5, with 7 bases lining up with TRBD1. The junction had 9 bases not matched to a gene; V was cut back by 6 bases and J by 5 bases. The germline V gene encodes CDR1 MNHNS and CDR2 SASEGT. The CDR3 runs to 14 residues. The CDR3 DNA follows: TGTGCCAGCAGGGACAGACAGGGACGGGAGACCCAGTACTTC. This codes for CASRDRQGRETQYF.

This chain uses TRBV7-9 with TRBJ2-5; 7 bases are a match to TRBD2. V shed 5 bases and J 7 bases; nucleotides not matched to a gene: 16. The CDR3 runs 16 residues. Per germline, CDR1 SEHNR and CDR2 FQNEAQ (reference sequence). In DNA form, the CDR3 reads TGTGCCAGCAGCCCTATATGGGAGGGCCTTGACGGGACCCAGTACTTC. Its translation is CASSPIWEGLDGTQYF.

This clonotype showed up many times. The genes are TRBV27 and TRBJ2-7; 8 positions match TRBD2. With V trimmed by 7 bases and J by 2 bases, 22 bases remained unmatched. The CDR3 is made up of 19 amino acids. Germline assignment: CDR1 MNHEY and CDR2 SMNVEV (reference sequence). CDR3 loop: CASMLRGAASGAPPYEQYF. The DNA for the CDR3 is TGTGCCAGCATGTTGCGGGGGGCGGCTAGCGGAGCCCCTCCCTACGAGCAGTACTTC.

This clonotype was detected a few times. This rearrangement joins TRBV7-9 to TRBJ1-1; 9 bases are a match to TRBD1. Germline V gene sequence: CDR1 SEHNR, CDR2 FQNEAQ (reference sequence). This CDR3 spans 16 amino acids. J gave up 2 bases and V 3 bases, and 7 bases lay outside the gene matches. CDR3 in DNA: TGTGCCAGCAGCTTTCCCGGGACAGGGTCCAACACTGAAGCTTTCTTT. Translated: CASSFPGTGSNTEAFF.

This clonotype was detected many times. Written as DNA, the CDR3 is TGCAGTGCTAGTCAGCACATGAACACTGAAGCTTTCTTT. Amino acid sequence: CSASQHMNTEAFF. The chain has TRBV20-1 and TRBJ1-1; D gene ambiguous. Germline V gene lookup returns CDR1 DFQATT and CDR2 SNEGSKA (reference sequence). The CDR3 has 13 residues. Trimming cost V 3 bases and J 0 bases, with 8 bases left between them.

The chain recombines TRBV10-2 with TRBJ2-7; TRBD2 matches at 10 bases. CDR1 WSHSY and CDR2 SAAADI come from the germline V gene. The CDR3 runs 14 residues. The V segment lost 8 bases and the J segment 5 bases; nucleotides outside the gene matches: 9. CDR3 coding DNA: TGCGCCAGCGCCCCTAGCGGGAGTTTCAACGAGCAGTACTTC. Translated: CASAPSGSFNEQYF.

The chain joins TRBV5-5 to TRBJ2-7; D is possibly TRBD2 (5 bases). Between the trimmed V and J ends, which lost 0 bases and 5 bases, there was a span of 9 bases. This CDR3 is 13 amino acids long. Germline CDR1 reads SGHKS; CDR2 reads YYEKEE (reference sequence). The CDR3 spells CASSLGTSHEQYF. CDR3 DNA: TGTGCCAGCAGCTTGGGAACTAGTCACGAGCAGTACTTC. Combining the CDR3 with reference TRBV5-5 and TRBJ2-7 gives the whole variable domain DAGVTQSPTHLIKTRGQQVTLRCSPISGHKSVSWYQQVLGQGPQFIFQYYEKEERGRGNFPDRFSARQFPNYSSELNVNALLLGDSALYLCASSLGTSHEQYFGPGTRLTVT.

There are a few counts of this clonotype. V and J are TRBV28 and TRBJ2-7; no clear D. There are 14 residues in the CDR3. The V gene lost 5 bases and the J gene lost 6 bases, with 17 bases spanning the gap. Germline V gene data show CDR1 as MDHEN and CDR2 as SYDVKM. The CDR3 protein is CASSLEDLAGEQYF. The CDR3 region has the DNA TGTGCCAGCAGTCTCGAGGACCTGGCAGGCGAGCAGTACTTC.

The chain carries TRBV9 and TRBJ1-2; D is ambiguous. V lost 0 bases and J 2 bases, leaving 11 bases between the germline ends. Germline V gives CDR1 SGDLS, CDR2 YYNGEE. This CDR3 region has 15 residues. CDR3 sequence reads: CASSVGVNLNYGYTF. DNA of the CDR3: TGTGCCAGCAGCGTAGGGGTCAACTTAAACTATGGCTACACCTTC.

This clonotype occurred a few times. The CDR3 nucleotides read TGCAGTGCCCCCTGGACAGGGAGCTCCTACGAGCAGTACTTC. Its protein is CSAPWTGSSYEQYF. The J gene is TRBJ2-7, the V gene TRBV20-1, with 8 positions matching TRBD1. The CDR3 length is 14 residues. Germline V CDR1 and CDR2: DFQATT, SNEGSKA (reference sequence). The V gene end was trimmed by 6 bases and the J gene end by 0 bases; junction bases not matched to a gene: 7.

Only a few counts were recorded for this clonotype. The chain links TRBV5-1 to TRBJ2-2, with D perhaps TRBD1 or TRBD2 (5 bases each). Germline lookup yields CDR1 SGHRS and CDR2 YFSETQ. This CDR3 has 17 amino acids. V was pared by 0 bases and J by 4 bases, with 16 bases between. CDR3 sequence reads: CASSLERGRTRTGELFF. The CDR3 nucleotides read TGCGCCAGCAGCTTGGAAAGGGGCCGGACTCGCACCGGGGAGCTGTTTTTT.

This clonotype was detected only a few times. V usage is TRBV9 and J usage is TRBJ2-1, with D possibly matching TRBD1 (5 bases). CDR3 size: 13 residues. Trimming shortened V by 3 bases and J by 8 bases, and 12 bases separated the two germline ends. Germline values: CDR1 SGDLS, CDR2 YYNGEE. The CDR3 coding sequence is TGTGCCAGCAGCGACTCTAGGGGCTATGAGCAGTTCTTC. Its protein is CASSDSRGYEQFF. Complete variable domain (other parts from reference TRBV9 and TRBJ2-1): DSGVTQTPKHLITATGQRVTLRCSPRSGDLSVYWYQQSLDQGLQFLIQYYNGEERAKGNILERFSAQQFPDLHSELNLSSLELGDSALYFCASSDSRGYEQFFGPGTRLTVL.

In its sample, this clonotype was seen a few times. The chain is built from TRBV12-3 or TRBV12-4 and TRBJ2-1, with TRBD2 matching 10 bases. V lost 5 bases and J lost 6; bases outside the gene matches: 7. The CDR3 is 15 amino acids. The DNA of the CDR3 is TGTGCCAGCAGTGCTTCTAGCGGGAGTGGCAATGAGCAGTTCTTC. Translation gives CASSASSGSGNEQFF.

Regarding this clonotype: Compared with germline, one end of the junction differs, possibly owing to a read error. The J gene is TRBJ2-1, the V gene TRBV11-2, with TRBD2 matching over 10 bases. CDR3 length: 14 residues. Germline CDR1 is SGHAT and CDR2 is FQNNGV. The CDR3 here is CAISLATSGTEQFF. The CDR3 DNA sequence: TGTGCCATCAGCTTAGCTACTAGCGGGACTGAGCAGTTCTTC.

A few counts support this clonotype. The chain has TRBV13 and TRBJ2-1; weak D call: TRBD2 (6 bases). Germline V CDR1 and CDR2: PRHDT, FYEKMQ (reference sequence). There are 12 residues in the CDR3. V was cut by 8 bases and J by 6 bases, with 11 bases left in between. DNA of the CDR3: TGTGCCAGCGAAATGGGGGGCAATGAGCAGTTCTTC. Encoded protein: CASEMGGNEQFF.

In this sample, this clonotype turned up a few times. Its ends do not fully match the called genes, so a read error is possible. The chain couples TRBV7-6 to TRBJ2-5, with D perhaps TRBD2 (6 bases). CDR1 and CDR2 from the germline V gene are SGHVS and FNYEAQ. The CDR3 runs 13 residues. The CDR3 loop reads CASSLARGETQYF. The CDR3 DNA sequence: TGTGCCAGCAGTTTAGCTCGGGGGGAGACCCAGTACTTC.

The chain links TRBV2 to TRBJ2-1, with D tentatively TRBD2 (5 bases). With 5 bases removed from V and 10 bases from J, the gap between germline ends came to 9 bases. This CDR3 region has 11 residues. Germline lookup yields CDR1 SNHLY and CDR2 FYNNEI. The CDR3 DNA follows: TGTGCCAGCAGTCACGAGGGAGAGCAGTTCTTC. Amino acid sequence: CASSHEGEQFF.

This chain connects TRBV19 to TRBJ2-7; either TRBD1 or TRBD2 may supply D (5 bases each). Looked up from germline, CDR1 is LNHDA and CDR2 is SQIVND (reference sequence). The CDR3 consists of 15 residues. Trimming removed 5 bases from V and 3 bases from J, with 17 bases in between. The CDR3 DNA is TGTGCCAGTAGTTCCGACGGGGCAGCACACTACGAGCAGTACTTC. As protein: CASSSDGAAHYEQYF. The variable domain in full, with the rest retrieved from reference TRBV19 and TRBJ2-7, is DGGITQSPKYLFRKEGQNVTLSCEQNLNHDAMYWYRQDPGQGLRLIYYSQIVNDFQKGDIAEGYSVSREKKESFPLTVTSAQKNPTAFYLCASSSDGAAHYEQYFGPGTRLTVT.

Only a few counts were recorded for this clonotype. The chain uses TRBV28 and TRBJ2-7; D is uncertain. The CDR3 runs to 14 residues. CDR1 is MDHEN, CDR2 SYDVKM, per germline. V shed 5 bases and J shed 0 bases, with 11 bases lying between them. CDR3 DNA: TGTGCCAGCAGTCCCCTGGTAAGCTCCTACGAGCAGTACTTC. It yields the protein CASSPLVSSYEQYF.

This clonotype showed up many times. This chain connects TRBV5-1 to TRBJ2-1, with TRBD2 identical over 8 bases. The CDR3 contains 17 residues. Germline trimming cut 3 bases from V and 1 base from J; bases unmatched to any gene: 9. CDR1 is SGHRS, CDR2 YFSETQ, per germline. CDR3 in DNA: TGCGCCAGCAGCTCAAGGACTAGCTCCAGTTCCTACAATGAGCAGTTCTTC. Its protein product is CASSSRTSSSSYNEQFF.

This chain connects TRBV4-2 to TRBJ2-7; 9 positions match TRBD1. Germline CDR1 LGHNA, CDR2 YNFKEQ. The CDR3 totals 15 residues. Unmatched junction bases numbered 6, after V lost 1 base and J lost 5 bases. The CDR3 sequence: CASSQGDRVNDEQYF. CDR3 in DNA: TGTGCCAGCAGCCAAGGGGACAGGGTTAACGACGAGCAGTACTTC.

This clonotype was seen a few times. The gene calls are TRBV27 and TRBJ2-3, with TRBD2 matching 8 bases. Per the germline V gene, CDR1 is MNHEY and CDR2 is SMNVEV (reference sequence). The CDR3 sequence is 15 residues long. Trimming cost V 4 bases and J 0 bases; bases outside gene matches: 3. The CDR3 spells CASSYSGASTDTQYF. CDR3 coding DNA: TGTGCCAGCAGTTATAGCGGGGCTAGCACAGATACGCAGTATTTT.

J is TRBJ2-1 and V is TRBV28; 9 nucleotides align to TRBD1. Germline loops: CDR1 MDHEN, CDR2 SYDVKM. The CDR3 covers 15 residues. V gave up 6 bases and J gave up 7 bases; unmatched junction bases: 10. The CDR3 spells CASSEGQGRMNEQFF. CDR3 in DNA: TGTGCCAGCAGCGAGGGACAGGGTAGGATGAATGAGCAGTTCTTC.

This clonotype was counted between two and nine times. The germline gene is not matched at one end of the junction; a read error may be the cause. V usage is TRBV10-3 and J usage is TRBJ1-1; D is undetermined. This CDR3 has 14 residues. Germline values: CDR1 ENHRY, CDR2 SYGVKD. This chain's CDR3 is CAIGELWGNTEAFF. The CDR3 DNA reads TGTGCCATCGGTGAGTTGTGGGGGAACACTGAAGCTTTCTTT.

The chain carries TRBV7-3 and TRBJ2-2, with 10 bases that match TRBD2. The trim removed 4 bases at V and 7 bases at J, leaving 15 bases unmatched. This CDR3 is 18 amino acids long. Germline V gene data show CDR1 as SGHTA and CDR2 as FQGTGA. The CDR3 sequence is CASSSYPLAGERGGELFF. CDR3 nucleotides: TGTGCCAGCAGCTCCTACCCCCTAGCGGGAGAGCGGGGCGGGGAGCTGTTTTTT.